This is a list of T cell receptor beta chains from one sample in a study of shared clonotypes between healthy human individuals. Using immunoSEQ multiplex PCR, the repertoire was profiled, and TCRdb retains in-frame clones only, with some absent. The table includes 850,000 to 1,100,000 clones, 70% to 85% detected once. The sequencing sample was made of memory CD4+ T cells from PBMCs. Receptor source: a man younger than 35 in good health. Some clones in this sample may be carry-over from other donors' samples. CDR3s include the opening cysteine and the closing phenylalanine or tryptophan. The D gene is left open where the match is weak. The listing skips clone size in some rows; elsewhere it reads once, few, many or a size class.

TRBV5-1	TRBJ2-5	TRBD2	NA	CASSLAAGARETQYF	TGCGCCAGCAGCTTGGCCGCGGGAGCAAGGGAGACCCAGTACTTC
TRBV7-2	TRBJ2-1	TRBD2	NA	CASSLGVAGVPFF	TGTGCCAGCAGCTTAGGGGTAGCGGGAGTTCCGTTCTTC
TRBV7-2	TRBJ2-3	NA	few	CASSWAGTSTDTQYF	TGTGCCAGCAGCTGGGCGGGCACTAGCACAGATACGCAGTATTTT
TRBV6-6	TRBJ2-7	TRBD1	NA	CASSTAGTGPYEQYF	TGTGCCAGCAGTACCGCCGGGACAGGACCTTACGAGCAGTACTTC
TRBV5-8	TRBJ1-4	NA	NA	CASSLAAGPRARFF	TGTGCCAGCAGCTTGGCCGCGGGGCCCAGGGCGCGATTTTTT
TRBV18	TRBJ2-1	NA	NA	CASQTSISYNEQFF	TGTGCCAGCCAAACTAGCATTTCCTACAATGAGCAGTTCTTC
TRBV18	TRBJ2-1	TRBD2	NA	CASSRDSGRGEQFF	TGTGCCAGCTCACGAGACAGCGGGAGAGGTGAGCAGTTCTTC
TRBV23-1	TRBJ2-7	NA	NA	CARVDGQFYEQYF	TGCGCCAGGGTCGACGGACAGTTCTACGAGCAGTACTTC
TRBV29-1	TRBJ2-1	TRBD1	NA	CSVTPPRRQGTYNEQFF	TGCAGCGTTACTCCCCCGCGAAGACAGGGGACCTACAATGAGCAGTTCTTC
TRBV5-4	TRBJ1-2	NA	NA	CASSLLFPGQKDYGYTF	TGTGCCAGCAGCCTCTTATTCCCGGGACAAAAGGACTATGGCTACACCTTC
TRBV7-3	TRBJ2-1	NA	NA	CASSLGVGDNEQFF	TGTGCCAGCAGCTTAGGGGTAGGGGACAATGAGCAGTTCTTC
TRBV6-1	TRBJ2-2	NA	NA	CASRGRPNTGELFF	TGTGCCAGCAGGGGACGCCCGAACACCGGGGAGCTGTTTTTT
TRBV6-5	TRBJ2-7	NA	NA	CASSAHRGSSYEQYF	TGTGCCAGCAGTGCCCACCGGGGCTCCTCCTACGAGCAGTACTTC
TRBV6-1	TRBJ2-3	TRBD1	NA	CASSATGTFTDTQYF	TGTGCCAGCAGTGCGACAGGGACCTTCACAGATACGCAGTATTTT
TRBV7-2	TRBJ2-3	NA	NA	CASSLAPGSGTDTQYF	TGTGCCAGCAGCTTAGCGCCGGGGTCCGGCACAGATACGCAGTATTTT
TRBV28	TRBJ2-6	NA	NA	CASRRDITPGANVLTF	TGTGCCAGCAGACGGGACATTACCCCCGGGGCCAACGTCCTGACTTTC
TRBV7-9	TRBJ1-2	NA	many	CASSLGGTVSGYTF	TGTGCCAGCAGCTTAGGAGGAACAGTGAGTGGCTACACCTTC
TRBV4-2	TRBJ2-1	TRBD2	NA	CASSPDWRGGVNEQFF	TGTGCCAGCAGCCCCGACTGGCGGGGGGGGGTTAATGAGCAGTTCTTC
TRBV28	TRBJ1-5	TRBD1	NA	CASSASRGTQHF	TGTGCCAGCAGTGCATCCAGGGGGACCCAGCATTTT
TRBV7-2	TRBJ2-3	NA	many	CASSLELVSDTQYF	TGTGCCAGCAGCTTAGAACTAGTCTCCGATACGCAGTATTTT
TRBV30	TRBJ2-6	NA	NA	CAWSPGRANVLTF	TGTGCCTGGAGTCCGGGCAGGGCCAACGTCCTGACTTTC
TRBV5-6	TRBJ1-1	NA	NA	CASSLEARQGPMNTEAFF	TGTGCCAGCAGCTTGGAGGCCCGCCAGGGACCCATGAACACTGAAGCTTTCTTT
TRBV11-2	TRBJ2-3	NA	NA	CASSLGADTQYF	TGTGCCAGCAGTCTGGGGGCAGATACGCAGTATTTT
TRBV29-1	TRBJ1-6	NA	NA	CSARDGKNSPLHF	TGCAGCGCCCGGGACGGAAAAAATTCACCCCTCCACTTT
TRBV5-1	TRBJ2-2	TRBD2	NA	CASSYRTSGRAGSGELFF	TGCGCCAGCAGCTATCGGACTAGCGGGAGGGCCGGTTCTGGGGAGCTGTTTTTT
TRBV5-1	TRBJ2-7	TRBD1	NA	CASSLQQGAREQYF	TGCGCCAGCAGCTTACAACAGGGGGCTAGGGAGCAGTACTTC
TRBV28	TRBJ1-2	TRBD1	NA	CASSFRGLYGYTF	TGTGCCAGCAGTTTCAGGGGGCTCTATGGCTACACCTTC
TRBV6-1	TRBJ2-7	TRBD1	NA	CASSRDRGHYEQYF	TGTGCCAGCAGCCGGGACAGGGGACACTACGAGCAGTACTTC
TRBV6-5	TRBJ2-3	NA	NA	CASRPGLYTDTQYF	TGTGCCAGCAGACCGGGACTGTACACAGATACGCAGTATTTT
TRBV9	TRBJ2-2	NA	NA	CASSPRDTRNTGELFF	TGTGCCAGCAGCCCCCGGGACACCCGGAACACCGGGGAGCTGTTTTTT
TRBV7-8	TRBJ1-3	NA	once	CASSPGSGNTIYF	TGTGCCAGCAGCCCAGGGTCTGGAAACACCATATATTTT
TRBV27	TRBJ2-5	NA	NA	CASSFAGTQETQYF	TGTGCCAGCAGTTTTGCTGGGACACAAGAGACCCAGTACTTC
TRBV6-5	TRBJ2-7	TRBD1	NA	CASSYSGDRGYEQYF	TGTGCCAGCAGTTACTCGGGGGACAGGGGCTACGAGCAGTACTTC
TRBV28	TRBJ2-7	NA	many	CASNTRASEQYF	TGTGCCAGCAATACCAGGGCGTCCGAGCAGTACTTC
TRBV6-5	TRBJ2-3	TRBD1	NA	CAAGDRGTDTQYF	TGTGCCGCCGGGGACAGGGGCACAGATACGCAGTATTTT
TRBV27	TRBJ1-5	NA	NA	CASSLGRGNQPQHF	TGTGCCAGCAGTTTAGGAAGGGGCAATCAGCCCCAGCATTTT